These T cell receptor beta chains were read from a single sample in a study of blood T cell repertoires in COVID-19. TCRdb keeps only in-frame clones here, not all; method: immunoSEQ multiplex PCR. The sample yields fewer than 600,000 clones, more than 75% seen once. The specimen sequenced was PBMCs or T cells enriched from blood (not recorded which). The source of these receptors is a woman aged 40-49 years who had recovered from COVID-19. CDR3s include the opening cysteine and the closing phenylalanine or tryptophan. A D gene is named only where the DNA matches it firmly. The size entry is marked missing in some rows and otherwise reads once, few, many or a size class.

j_gene | d_gene | v_gene | abundance | CDR3aa | CDR3nt
TRBJ2-1 | TRBD1 | TRBV24-1 | - | CATSLPGTGVGNEQFF | TGTGCCACCTCTTTACCCGGGACAGGGGTCGGCAATGAGCAGTTCTTC
TRBJ2-1 | TRBD1 | TRBV6-5 | - | CASSYTGDLYNEQFF | TGTGCCAGCAGTTACACAGGGGACCTATACAATGAGCAGTTCTTC
TRBJ1-2 | TRBD1 | TRBV10-3 | - | CAISDGRGNYGYTF | TGTGCCATCAGTGACGGCAGGGGGAACTATGGCTACACCTTC
TRBJ2-1 | - | TRBV27 | - | CASSRGSSYNEQFF | TGTGCCAGCAGCCGGGGTTCCTCCTACAATGAGCAGTTCTTC
TRBJ1-4 | TRBD1 | TRBV6-5 | - | CASSAGQENEKLFF | TGTGCCAGCAGCGCGGGACAGGAGAATGAAAAACTGTTTTTT
TRBJ2-1 | TRBD2 | TRBV19 | once | CASSLGLARGNEQFF | TGTGCCAGTAGTTTGGGACTAGCGAGGGGCAATGAGCAGTTCTTC
TRBJ1-3 | - | TRBV4-1 | - | CASSQEWRGNTIYF | TGCGCCAGCAGCCAAGAGTGGAGGGGAAACACCATATATTTT
TRBJ1-5 | - | TRBV18 | few | CASSPRGGSNQPQHF | TGTGCCAGCTCACCACGCGGGGGCAGCAATCAGCCCCAGCATTTT
TRBJ2-7 | TRBD1 | TRBV5-4 | - | CASSLSGTGSHEQYF | TGTGCCAGCAGCTTGTCCGGGACAGGGTCTCACGAGCAGTACTTC
TRBJ2-3 | TRBD2 | TRBV7-2 | - | CASSLLAGGFIDTQYF | TGTGCCAGCAGCTTACTAGCGGGAGGGTTTATAGATACGCAGTATTTT
TRBJ2-1 | - | TRBV11-3 | - | CASSLALARHNEQFF | TGTGCCAGCAGCTTAGCCCTAGCGAGACACAATGAGCAGTTCTTC
TRBJ1-1 | - | TRBV27 | once | CASRYLDMNTEAFF | TGTGCCAGCCGCTACCTTGACATGAACACTGAAGCTTTCTTT
TRBJ1-1 | TRBD1 | TRBV10-3 | - | CAMNEDRGNTEAFF | TGTGCCATGAACGAAGACAGGGGGAACACTGAAGCTTTCTTT
TRBJ1-6 | TRBD1 | TRBV2 | - | CASGAYRGVGSSYNSPLHF | TGTGCCAGCGGTGCCTACAGGGGAGTAGGAAGCTCCTATAATTCACCCCTCCACTTT
TRBJ2-7 | - | TRBV28 | - | CASIQTGVVYEQYF | TGTGCCAGCATTCAAACCGGAGTGGTCTACGAGCAGTACTTC
TRBJ1-5 | - | TRBV27 | - | CASSFAGVRSQPQHF | TGTGCCAGCAGTTTTGCAGGGGTACGTTCTCAGCCCCAGCATTTT
TRBJ2-1 | - | TRBV27 | - | CASSPQDNEQFF | TGTGCCAGCAGTCCACAGGACAATGAGCAGTTCTTC
TRBJ1-5 | - | TRBV7-2 | - | CASSYSRSLQPQHF | TGTGCCAGCAGTTATTCACGGTCTCTTCAGCCCCAGCATTTT
TRBJ2-7 | TRBD2 | TRBV5-1 | - | CASSPRGGPYEQYF | TGCGCCAGCAGCCCCCGGGGGGGGCCCTACGAGCAGTACTTC
TRBJ2-5 | TRBD1 | TRBV5-1 | - | CASSLPGQGKETQYF | TGCGCCAGCAGCCTGCCGGGACAGGGAAAAGAGACCCAGTACTTC
TRBJ1-1 | - | TRBV2 | - | CASSEEGMNTEAFF | TGTGCCAGCAGTGAAGAGGGGATGAACACTGAAGCTTTCTTT
TRBJ2-7 | TRBD2 | TRBV7-2 | - | CASSLSSGSIYEQYF | TGTGCCAGCAGCCTTTCTAGCGGGAGTATATACGAGCAGTACTTC
TRBJ2-3 | - | TRBV3-1/TRBV3-2 | - | CASSLDRNKDTQYF | TGTGCCAGCAGCCTCGACAGGAACAAAGATACGCAGTATTTT
TRBJ1-4 | - | TRBV4-3 | - | CASSQDSPSDTTNEKLFF | TGCGCCAGCAGCCAAGATAGTCCCTCGGACACAACTAATGAAAAACTGTTTTTT
TRBJ1-4 | - | TRBV19 | - | CASSIGPANEKLFF | TGTGCCAGTAGTATTGGCCCCGCTAATGAAAAACTGTTTTTT
TRBJ1-2 | - | TRBV7-9 | - | CASSPLSHGYTF | TGTGCCAGCAGCCCCCTCAGTCATGGCTACACCTTC